These 26 T cell receptor beta chains share one sample of origin, sequenced in a study of chemoradiotherapy in HPV16-positive cancers. Assay used: immunoSEQ multiplex PCR; TCRdb lists only in-frame clones, some missing. The sample shows about 39,000 clones, more than 75% of them seen only once. Here the sequenced sample was blood, taken from a patient who underwent chemoradiotherapy. Receptors originate from a human donor with HPV-associated anogenital cancer.

This chain joins TRBV19 and TRBJ2-2; a possible D gene is TRBD1 (6 bases). The CDR3 runs 14 residues. Deletions cut 7 bases from V and 3 bases from J, with 12 bases between. Per the germline V gene, CDR1 is LNHDA and CDR2 is SQIVND (reference sequence). The DNA of the CDR3 is TGTGCCAGTAACCAGGGGAGAGACACCGGGGAGCTGTTTTTT. Translation: CASNQGRDTGELFF.

The CDR3 coding sequence is TGTGCCAGCAGTGGGGGGGCGTCCTACGAGCAGTACTTC. This codes for CASSGGASYEQYF. This sequence joins TRBV2 and TRBJ2-7; the D call may be TRBD1 or TRBD2 (6 bases each). The CDR3 has 13 amino acids. V was cut by 4 bases and J by 1 base, with 8 bases left in between. Germline values: CDR1 SNHLY, CDR2 FYNNEI.

The V and J genes are TRBV5-1 and TRBJ2-3; 9 bases fit TRBD1. Germline values: CDR1 SGHRS, CDR2 YFSETQ. This CDR3 spans 14 amino acids. V was pared by 5 bases and J by 3 bases, with 4 bases of the junction left unmatched. The CDR3 protein is CASRIQGATDTQYF. The CDR3 nucleotides read TGCGCCAGCAGGATACAGGGGGCGACAGATACGCAGTATTTT.

The chain uses TRBV9 and TRBJ1-1, with D perhaps TRBD1 (6 bases). Germline V gene lookup returns CDR1 SGDLS and CDR2 YYNGEE. Trimming cost V 3 bases and J 5 bases, with 11 bases left between them. The CDR3 sequence is 13 residues long. The CDR3 protein is CASSAGQRTEAFF. DNA for the CDR3: TGTGCCAGCAGCGCCGGACAGCGGACTGAAGCTTTCTTT.

The genes are TRBV19 and TRBJ1-1; 10 bases agree with TRBD1. Germline V lookup: CDR1 LNHDA, CDR2 SQIVND (reference sequence). This CDR3 spans 15 amino acids. The V and J ends lost 1 base and 4 bases, in that order; junction bases with no gene match: 3. CDR3 protein: CASSIVGTGATEAFF. The CDR3 DNA reads as TGTGCCAGTAGTATAGTGGGGACAGGGGCCACTGAAGCTTTCTTT.

The genes are TRBV9 and TRBJ2-2; D could derive from TRBD1 or TRBD2 (5 bases each). This CDR3 spans 14 amino acids. In germline, CDR1 is SGDLS, CDR2 YYNGEE. With 4 bases removed from V and 6 bases from J, the gap between germline ends came to 13 bases. The CDR3, as DNA: TGTGCCAGCAGCCCGGGGCCCTCGCCCGGGGAGCTGTTTTTT. Translated: CASSPGPSPGELFF.

The chain combines TRBV7-9 with TRBJ1-1; TRBD1 agrees at 7 bases. Germline V gives CDR1 SEHNR, CDR2 FQNEAQ (reference sequence). J lost 2 bases, V lost 2 bases, and 5 bases had no gene match. The CDR3 consists of 15 residues. The CDR3 protein is CASSLLTGVNTEAFF. The CDR3 nucleotides are TGTGCCAGCAGCTTACTTACAGGGGTAAACACTGAAGCTTTCTTT.

This clone was detected only once. The rearrangement uses TRBV11-3 and TRBJ2-2; 12 bases map to TRBD2. The CDR3 has 18 amino acids. CDR1 is SGHNT, CDR2 YENEEA, per germline. J was trimmed by 4 bases and V by 3 bases; bases with no gene match: 9. The CDR3 bases are TGTGCCAGCAGCTTCGCTCTAGCGGGGGGGCAGGCCACCGGGGAGCTGTTTTTT. It is translated as CASSFALAGGQATGELFF. The whole variable domain, remainder taken from reference TRBV11-3 and TRBJ2-2, is EAGVVQSPRYKIIEKKQPVAFWCNPISGHNTLYWYLQNLGQGPELLIRYENEEAVDDSQLPKDRFSAERLKGVDSTLKIQPAELGDSAVYLCASSFALAGGQATGELFFGEGSRLTVL.

This chain connects TRBV10-1 to TRBJ1-1; D call uncertain. The germline CDR1 and CDR2 sequences are WNHNN and SYGVQD (reference sequence). The CDR3 has 12 residues. With 4 bases removed from V and 6 bases from J, the gap between germline ends came to 9 bases. CDR3 region: CASSARGSEAFF. The CDR3 DNA sequence: TGCGCCAGCAGTGCCAGAGGCTCTGAAGCTTTCTTT.

The rearrangement uses TRBV5-5 and TRBJ1-5; unclear D gene. V was pared by 0 bases and J by 4 bases, with 14 bases between. The CDR3 sequence is 16 residues long. Germline V lookup: CDR1 SGHKS, CDR2 YYEKEE (reference sequence). The chain's CDR3 is CASSLEGDNLNQPQHF. The CDR3 DNA reads as TGTGCCAGCAGCTTGGAAGGTGACAATTTAAATCAGCCCCAGCATTTT.

The rearrangement joins TRBV11-1 to TRBJ1-1; perhaps TRBD1 as D (6 bases). CDR1 is SGHAT, CDR2 FQDESV, per germline (reference sequence). With 1 base removed from V and 0 bases from J, the gap between germline ends came to 15 bases. This CDR3 has 17 residues. As DNA, the CDR3 is TGTGCCAGCAGCTTAGAGATGGGGGCTATAGTGAACACTGAAGCTTTCTTT. As protein: CASSLEMGAIVNTEAFF. Variable domain in full (rest from reference TRBV11-1 and TRBJ1-1): EAEVAQSPRYKITEKSQAVAFWCDPISGHATLYWYRQILGQGPELLVQFQDESVVDDSQLPKDRFSAERLKGVDSTLKIQPAELGDSAMYLCASSLEMGAIVNTEAFFGQGTRLTVV.

The rearrangement uses TRBV7-2 and TRBJ1-2; perhaps TRBD1 as D (6 bases). Per the germline V gene, CDR1 is SGHTA and CDR2 is FQGNSA. Trimming cost V 2 bases and J 8 bases, with 15 bases left between them. The CDR3 loop spans 14 amino acids. CDR3 protein: CASSLNRDSNGYTF. The CDR3 bases are TGTGCCAGCAGCTTAAACAGGGACTCTAACGGCTACACCTTC.

The sample holds a few counts of this clone. CDR3: CASSLGYEQYF. CDR3 coding DNA: TGCGCCAGCAGCTTAGGCTACGAGCAGTACTTC. The chain combines TRBV5-1 with TRBJ2-7; D is undetermined. V was shortened by 2 bases and J by 3 bases, with 3 bases between the two germline ends. The CDR3 loop spans 11 amino acids. Germline V gene lookup returns CDR1 SGHRS and CDR2 YFSETQ.

This CDR3 reads CASSFTLTSDNEQFF. The CDR3 DNA is TGTGCCAGCAGCTTCACTTTAACTAGCGACAATGAGCAGTTCTTC. V usage is TRBV11-2 and J usage is TRBJ2-1; 7 bases agree with TRBD2. Germline loops: CDR1 SGHAT, CDR2 FQNNGV. CDR3 length equals 15 residues. The trim removed 3 bases at V and 5 bases at J, leaving 7 bases unmatched.

The rearrangement joins TRBV10-3 to TRBJ2-2; 10 bases line up with TRBD1. Germline CDR1 is ENHRY and CDR2 is SYGVKD. This CDR3 is built from 16 residues. The V and J ends lost 0 bases and 7 bases, in that order; junction bases with no gene match: 5. CDR3 in amino acids: CAISESPGQGFGELFF. DNA for the CDR3: TGTGCCATCAGTGAGTCTCCGGGACAGGGGTTCGGGGAGCTGTTTTTT.

The chain recombines TRBV6-6 with TRBJ1-3, with D tentatively TRBD1 (6 bases). Germline lookup yields CDR1 MNHNY and CDR2 SVGAGI (reference sequence). V dropped 6 bases and J dropped 0 bases, with 12 bases sitting between them. This CDR3 is built from 15 residues. This chain's CDR3 is CASSPGVTSGNTIYF. The DNA for the CDR3 is TGTGCCAGCAGCCCAGGGGTTACCTCTGGAAACACCATATATTTT.

The genes are TRBV5-6 and TRBJ2-1; D is possibly TRBD1 (6 bases). Germline V gene data show CDR1 as SGHDT and CDR2 as YYEEEE. This CDR3 contains 15 residues. V lost 2 bases to trimming and J lost 8 bases, with 17 bases between them. Written as DNA, the CDR3 is TGTGCCAGCAGCTTCCCACAGGGAAATTGGGATGAGCAGTTCTTC. Translating it yields CASSFPQGNWDEQFF.

The rearrangement links TRBV5-1 to TRBJ2-1; D is unresolved. The germline V gene encodes CDR1 SGHRS and CDR2 YFSETQ. The V end was cut by 3 bases, the J end by 4 bases, with 14 bases between. The CDR3 spans 15 residues. The CDR3 DNA follows: TGCGCCAGCAGCTCGTGGGGTCCTGAGTACAATGAGCAGTTCTTC. It encodes CASSSWGPEYNEQFF.

The chain combines TRBV14 with TRBJ2-7, with D unresolved. This CDR3 comprises 15 residues. Germline values: CDR1 SGHDN, CDR2 FVKESK. Deletions cut 3 bases from V and 0 bases from J, with 12 bases between. The chain's CDR3 is CASSHTPPSSYEQYF. The CDR3 coding sequence is TGTGCCAGCAGCCATACCCCACCGAGCTCCTACGAGCAGTACTTC.

The chain carries TRBV6-6 and TRBJ1-6; D unclear. V gave up 8 bases and J gave up 8 bases, with 7 bases separating them. The CDR3 length is 11 residues. The V gene's germline CDR1 is MNHNY and CDR2 SVGAGI (reference sequence). The CDR3 DNA follows: TGTGCCAGCGGCACCTATTCACCCCTCCACTTT. Translation gives CASGTYSPLHF.

CDR3 DNA: TGTGCCAGCAGCTTAGATAGCCTCCCCCTCTACAATGAGCAGTTCTTC. This gives the protein CASSLDSLPLYNEQFF. The chain couples TRBV7-9 to TRBJ2-1, with D hard to call. Trimming shortened V by 1 base and J by 3 bases, and 13 bases separated the two germline ends. The germline gives CDR1 SEHNR, CDR2 FQNEAQ (reference sequence). This CDR3 region has 16 residues.

The chain combines TRBV11-2 with TRBJ2-7; 9 bases match TRBD1. CDR1 is SGHAT and CDR2 is FQNNGV in the germline V gene. The CDR3 contains 15 residues. Germline trimming cut 1 base from V and 3 bases from J; bases unmatched to any gene: 4. The CDR3 region is CASSLVDRGSYEQYF. The CDR3 DNA follows: TGTGCCAGCAGCTTAGTTGACAGGGGGAGCTACGAGCAGTACTTC.

This chain joins TRBV9 and TRBJ1-5, with D unresolved. The CDR3 is 12 amino acids. V dropped 4 bases and J dropped 2 bases, with 4 bases sitting between them. Germline CDR1 SGDLS, CDR2 YYNGEE. The CDR3 DNA is TGTGCCAGCAGCAGAGGCAATCAGCCCCAGCATTTT. Protein product: CASSRGNQPQHF.

This chain links TRBV12-5 with TRBJ2-7; 11 bases agree with TRBD2. This CDR3 is built from 17 residues. Trimming removed 1 base from V and 3 bases from J; junction bases left unmatched: 8. Germline V lookup: CDR1 LGHNT, CDR2 FRNRAP. For the CDR3, the DNA is TGTGCTAGTGGTTTGGGGGGACTAGCGGACCAATTCTACGAGCAGTACTTC. It is translated as CASGLGGLADQFYEQYF.

V is TRBV4-1 and J is TRBJ2-7, with 9 bases that match TRBD2. The CDR3 length is 15 residues. The germline V gene has CDR1 MGHRA and CDR2 YSYEKL. J was trimmed by 3 bases and V by 6 bases; bases with no gene match: 9. CDR3 DNA sequence: TGCGCCAGCAGTACACGAGCGGGGGGTAACTACGAGCAGTACTTC. Translation gives CASSTRAGGNYEQYF.

The chain recombines TRBV5-6 with TRBJ1-5, with TRBD1 matching over 8 bases. The CDR3 has 14 amino acids. Germline loops: CDR1 SGHDT, CDR2 YYEEEE. Trimming took 2 bases from V and 7 from J; bases not matched to a gene: 5. The CDR3 nucleotides read TGTGCCAGCAGCTTAGGACAGGGTGGACAGCCCCAGCATTTT. This encodes CASSLGQGGQPQHF.